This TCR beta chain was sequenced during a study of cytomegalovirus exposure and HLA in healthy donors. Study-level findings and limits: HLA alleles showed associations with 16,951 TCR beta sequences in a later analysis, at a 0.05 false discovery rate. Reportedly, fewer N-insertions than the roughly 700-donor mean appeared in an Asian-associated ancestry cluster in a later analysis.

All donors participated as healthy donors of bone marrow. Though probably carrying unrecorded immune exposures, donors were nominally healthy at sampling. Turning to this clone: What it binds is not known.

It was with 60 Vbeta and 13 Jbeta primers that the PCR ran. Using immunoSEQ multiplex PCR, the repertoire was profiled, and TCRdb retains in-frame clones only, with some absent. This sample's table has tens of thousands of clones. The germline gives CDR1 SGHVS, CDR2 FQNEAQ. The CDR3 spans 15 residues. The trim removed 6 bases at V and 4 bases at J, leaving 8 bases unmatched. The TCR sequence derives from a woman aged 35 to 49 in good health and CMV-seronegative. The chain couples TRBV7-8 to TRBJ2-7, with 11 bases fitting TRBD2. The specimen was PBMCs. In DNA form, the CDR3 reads TGTGCCAGCAGACACGGGACTAGCGGCGAGTACGAGCAGTACTTC. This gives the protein CASRHGTSGEYEQYF.